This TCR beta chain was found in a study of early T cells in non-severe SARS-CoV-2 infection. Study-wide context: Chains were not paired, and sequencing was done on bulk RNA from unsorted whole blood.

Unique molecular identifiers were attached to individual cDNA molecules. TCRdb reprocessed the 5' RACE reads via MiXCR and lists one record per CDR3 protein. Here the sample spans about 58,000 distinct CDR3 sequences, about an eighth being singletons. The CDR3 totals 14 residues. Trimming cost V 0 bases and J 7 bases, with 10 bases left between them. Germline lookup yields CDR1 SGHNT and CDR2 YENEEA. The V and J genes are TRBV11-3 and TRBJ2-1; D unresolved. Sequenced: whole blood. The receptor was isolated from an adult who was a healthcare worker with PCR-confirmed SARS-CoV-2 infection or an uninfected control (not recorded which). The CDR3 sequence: CASSLDVRFNEQFF. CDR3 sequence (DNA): TGTGCCAGCAGCTTAGATGTGAGGTTTAATGAGCAGTTCTTC.